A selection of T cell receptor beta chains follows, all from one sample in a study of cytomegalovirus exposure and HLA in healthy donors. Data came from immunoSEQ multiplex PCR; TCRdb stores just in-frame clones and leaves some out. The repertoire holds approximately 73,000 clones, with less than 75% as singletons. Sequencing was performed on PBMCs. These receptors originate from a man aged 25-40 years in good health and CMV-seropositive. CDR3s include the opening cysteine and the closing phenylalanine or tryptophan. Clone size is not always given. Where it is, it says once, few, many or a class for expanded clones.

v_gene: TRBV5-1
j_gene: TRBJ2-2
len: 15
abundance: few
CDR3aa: CASSMRQDHTGELFF

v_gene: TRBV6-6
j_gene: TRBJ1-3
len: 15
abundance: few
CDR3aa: CASSPPGGGGNTIYF

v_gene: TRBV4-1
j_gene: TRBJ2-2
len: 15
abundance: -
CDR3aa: CASSFDWPNTGELFF

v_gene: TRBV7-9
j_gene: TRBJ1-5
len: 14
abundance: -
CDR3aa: CASSLGGLNQPQHF

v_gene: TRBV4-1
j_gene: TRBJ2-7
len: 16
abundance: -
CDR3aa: CASSLDRGQRAYEQYF

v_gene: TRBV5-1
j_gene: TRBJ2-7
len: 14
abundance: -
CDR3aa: CASSLVAGLNEQYF

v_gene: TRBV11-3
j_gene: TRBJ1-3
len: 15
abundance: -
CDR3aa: CASTQRAGDGNTIYF

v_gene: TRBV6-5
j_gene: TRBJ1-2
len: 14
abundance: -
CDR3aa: CASRLRGTGSGYTF

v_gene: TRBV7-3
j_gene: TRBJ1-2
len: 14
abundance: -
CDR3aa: CASSPGGADYGYTF

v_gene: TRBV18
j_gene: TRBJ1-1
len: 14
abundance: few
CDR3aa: CASSPVTGNTEAFF